The subject of this entry is one TCR beta chain. Its antigen is as yet unknown. The sample originates from a study of shared clonotypes between healthy human individuals. Germline CDR1 and CDR2: KGHSH and LQKENI. The CDR3 loop spans 21 amino acids. Deletions cut 3 bases from V and 0 bases from J, with 27 bases between. Produced via immunoSEQ multiplex PCR; TCRdb's table is partial and in-frame only. The data hold 1.5 million to 1.9 million clones, with approximately 98% observed a single time. Whole-study findings and limits: Although depth was large, rarefaction showed that sequencing of the sorted subsets was incomplete.

This sequence was found in a man aged 30 to 45 in good health. The specimen sequenced was naive CD4+ T cells sorted from blood. Indicated subset: CD45RA+ positively selected. The rearrangement links TRBV18 to TRBJ1-3, with a weak D call TRBD1 (6 bases). Here the CDR3 reads CASSPLHGGAQLRHSGNTIYF. The CDR3 DNA follows: TGTGCCAGCTCACCCCTACATGGGGGGGCCCAACTCAGGCACTCTGGAAACACCATATATTTT. Supplemented by reference TRBV18 and TRBJ1-3, the full variable domain reads NAGVMQNPRHLVRRRGQEARLRCSPMKGHSHVYWYRQLPEEGLKFMVYLQKENIIDESGMPKERFSAEFPKEGPSILRIQQVVRGDSAAYFCASSPLHGGAQLRHSGNTIYFGEGSWLTVV.